This is a list of T cell receptor beta chains from one sample in a study of T cells in Graves' hyperthyroidism and ophthalmopathy. TCRdb analysed the multiplex PCR reads with MiXCR anew, one entry per CDR3 protein. The data contain under 350,000 distinct CDR3 sequences, about 18% of them singletons. The sample consisted of blood. These receptors all come from a woman aged 60-75 years with Graves' ophthalmopathy. The CDR3 runs from the conserved cysteine through the conserved F or W.

v_call	j_call	cdr3_aa
TRBV30	TRBJ2-1	CACLKRGSYNEQFF
TRBV12-3/TRBV12-4	TRBJ1-2	CASRLSVNYGYTF
TRBV28	TRBJ1-4	CASTLGWDRVEKLFF
TRBV30	TRBJ2-1	CAWKGYNEQFF
TRBV30	TRBJ2-1	CAWRGRSYNEQFF
TRBV30	TRBJ1-4	CAWGNKMGGYEKLFF
TRBV12-3/TRBV12-4	TRBJ2-3	CASSQLAGGKNTQYF
TRBV20-1	TRBJ1-2	CSASTRTDYGYTF
TRBV7-2	TRBJ2-6	CASSQDRGAANVLTF
TRBV7-2	TRBJ2-6	CASRPGTAGANVLTF
TRBV7-2	TRBJ2-7	CASSPDLFSYEQYF
TRBV7-3	TRBJ1-6	CASSLVGQGVSPLHF
TRBV4-2	TRBJ2-7	CASSQEARDYEQYF
TRBV19	TRBJ1-1	CASSVRQGGSANTEAFF
TRBV30	TRBJ2-2	CAWSFWDGELFF
TRBV7-2	TRBJ1-2	CASSRRQQGVDGYTF
TRBV24-1	TRBJ2-2	CATSDRGTGELFF
TRBV29-1	TRBJ1-2	CSVVSGREATLYGYTF
TRBV28	TRBJ1-1	CASSLGGLGFGTEAFF
TRBV28	TRBJ1-1	CASSSHKNWDSSRNTEAFF
TRBV30	TRBJ1-2	CAWSWAVLNYGYTF
TRBV10-3	TRBJ1-4	CATSQGVNEKLFF
TRBV9	TRBJ2-3	CASSPQQGAHPDTQYF
TRBV28	TRBJ1-1	CASKNSQARAFF
TRBV7-8	TRBJ2-3	CASSFRPGQGPDTQYF
TRBV18	TRBJ1-1	CASSPSPGTEAFF
TRBV3-1	TRBJ1-1	CASSQEGPLLGTEAFF
TRBV15	TRBJ2-7	CATSRERTGDEQYF
TRBV20-1	TRBJ2-7	CSARGLAEYEQYF
TRBV13	TRBJ2-1	CASSFAGRGPYNEQFF
TRBV18	TRBJ2-7	CASSRRAVTGVSWEQYF
TRBV28	TRBJ1-1	CASSFGYTEAFF
TRBV20-1	TRBJ2-7	CSARDHRGLYEQYF
TRBV5-6	TRBJ1-1	CASSLRGSTEAFF
TRBV12-3/TRBV12-4	TRBJ2-5	CASSSNRDRATETQYF
TRBV13	TRBJ2-5	CASNFGLHPGGAETQYF